This entry lists 4 T cell receptor beta chains sequenced from one sample in a study of blood T cells in healthy people across ages (dated by TCRdb to between 2015 and 2016). The library was generated by 5' RACE. TCRdb lists the instrument as Illumina HiSeq 2500. A second PCR of about 6 to 11 cycles was performed with a sample-barcoded 5' primer and a J-beta primer mix. TCRdb took the public reads, trimmed them with fastp at Q25, ran MiXCR for clone calling and kept in-frame beta chains. Records with the same CDR3 protein are collapsed into one entry carrying the most frequent genes and DNA. In this sample the table shows hundreds of thousands of distinct CDR3 sequences, roughly 60% of which occur a single time. About 20% of the sample is taken by the ten largest. Sample: blood. The receptors were sampled from a man aged 30 to 45 in good health.

The V and J genes are TRBV7-2 and TRBJ2-3, with D unresolved. The CDR3 totals 13 residues. CDR1 SGHTA and CDR2 FQGNSA come from the germline V gene. Trimming pared 2 bases from V and 6 bases from J, leaving 9 bases between. The CDR3 sequence is CASSLTISDTQYF. The CDR3 nucleotides are TGTGCCAGCAGCTTAACTATTTCCGATACGCAGTATTTT.

This sequence joins TRBV29-1 and TRBJ2-5; no clear D. The tail of the sequence fits TRBJ2-7 better, so the J call may be wrong. Germline V gene lookup returns CDR1 SQVTM and CDR2 ANQGSEA. There are 12 residues in the CDR3. The CDR3 loop is CSVKSNYYEQYF. CDR3 nucleotide sequence: TGCAGCGTAAAGTCTAACTACTACGAGCAGTACTTC.

This chain links TRBV20-1 with TRBJ2-1, with 9 bases matching TRBD2. Germline V gives CDR1 DFQATT, CDR2 SNEGSKA (reference sequence). V lost 5 bases and J lost 8; bases outside the gene matches: 7. The CDR3 contains 13 residues. DNA of the CDR3: TGCAGTGCTTCGGGACTAGCTCTCGATGAGCAGTTCTTC. This translates into CSASGLALDEQFF.

V usage is TRBV5-1 and J usage is TRBJ1-2; 7 positions agree with TRBD1. V dropped 0 bases and J dropped 8; count of bases not matched to a gene: 13. Looked up from germline, CDR1 is SGHRS and CDR2 is YFSETQ. The CDR3 length is 16 residues. The CDR3 region has the DNA TGCGCCAGCAGCTTGGCCTCGGCGGGGACAGATGGGGGCTACACCTTC. It translates to CASSLASAGTDGGYTF.